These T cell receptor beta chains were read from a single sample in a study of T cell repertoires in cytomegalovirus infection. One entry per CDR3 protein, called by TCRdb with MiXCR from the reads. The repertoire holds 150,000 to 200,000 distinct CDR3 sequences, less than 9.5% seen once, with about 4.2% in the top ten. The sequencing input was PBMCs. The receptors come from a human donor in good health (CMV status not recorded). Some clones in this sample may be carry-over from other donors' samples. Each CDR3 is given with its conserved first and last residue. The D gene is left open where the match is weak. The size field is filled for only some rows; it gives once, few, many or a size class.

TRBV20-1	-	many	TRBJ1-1	TGCAGTGCTAGAGAGTTCGGTGGTGAAGCTTTCTTT	CSAREFGGEAFF
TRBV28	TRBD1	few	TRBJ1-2	TGTGCCAGCAGTTTATTCCAGCCGGGACAGGGAGGAGGCTACACCTTC	CASSLFQPGQGGGYTF
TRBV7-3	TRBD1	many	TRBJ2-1	TGTGCCAGCAGCAGGGACAGGGTGTCCCCGAATGAGCAGTTCTTC	CASSRDRVSPNEQFF
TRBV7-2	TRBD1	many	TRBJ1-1	TGTGCCAGCAGCCCAGGACAGGGGGACACTGAAGCTTTCTTT	CASSPGQGDTEAFF
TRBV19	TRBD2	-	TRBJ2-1	TGTGCCAGTAATAGCGGGCCTTACAATGAGCAGTTCTTC	CASNSGPYNEQFF
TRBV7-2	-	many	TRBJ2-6	TGTGCCAGCAGCTTAGGAGGGACTGGGGCCAACGTCCTGACTTTC	CASSLGGTGANVLTF
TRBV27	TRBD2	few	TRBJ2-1	TGTGCCAGCAGACCCCGGGGGACTAGCGGGTACAATGAGCAGTTCTTC	CASRPRGTSGYNEQFF
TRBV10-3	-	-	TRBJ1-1	TGTGCCATCAGTGGAGGGACCTACACTGAAGCTTTCTTT	CAISGGTYTEAFF
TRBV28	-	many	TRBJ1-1	TGTGCCAGCCCAGGGGAGGGCATGAACACTGAAGCTTTCTTT	CASPGEGMNTEAFF
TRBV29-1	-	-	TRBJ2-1	TGCAGCGTGCGACTTCGAACAAGCTCCTACAATGAGCAGTTCTTC	CSVRLRTSSYNEQFF
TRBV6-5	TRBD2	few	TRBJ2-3	TGTGCCAGCAGGCCCACCCCGGGACTAGCCTCCACAGATACGCAGTATTTT	CASRPTPGLASTDTQYF
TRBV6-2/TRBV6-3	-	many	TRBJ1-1	TGTGCCAGCAGTTGGACTCACAGAGAAGAAAAAGCTGAAGCTTTCTTT	CASSWTHREEKAEAFF
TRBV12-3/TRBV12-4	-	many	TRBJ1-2	TGTGCCAGCAGCCGGGGCAGAGCTAACTATGGCTACACCTTC	CASSRGRANYGYTF
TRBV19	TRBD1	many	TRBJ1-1	TGTGCCAGTAGTATACGAGGGGGACAGGGTATTACTGAAGCTTTCTTT	CASSIRGGQGITEAFF
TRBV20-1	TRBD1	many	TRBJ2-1	TGCAGTGCTAGAGATACGGGTCAGGGGGATGGGAATGAGCAGTTCTTC	CSARDTGQGDGNEQFF
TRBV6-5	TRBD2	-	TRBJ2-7	TGTGCCAGCAGTTACTTCGGGACTAGCGGGGCCTACGAGCAGTACTTC	CASSYFGTSGAYEQYF
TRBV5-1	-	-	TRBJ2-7	TGCGCCAGCAGCTTGGATCCAGCGGTGTCCTACGAGCAGTACTTC	CASSLDPAVSYEQYF
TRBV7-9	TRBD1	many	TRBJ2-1	TGTGCCAGCAGCGTTCCGGGACAGGGGTATGAGCAGTTCTTC	CASSVPGQGYEQFF
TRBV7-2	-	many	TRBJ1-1	TGTGCCAGCAGCTTGGGCTGGACGGGACGCTACGGCACTGAAGCTTTCTTT	CASSLGWTGRYGTEAFF
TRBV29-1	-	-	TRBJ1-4	TGCAGCGTTGACGACAACGGAGAAAAACTGTTTTTT	CSVDDNGEKLFF
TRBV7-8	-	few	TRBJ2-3	TGTGCCAGCACCCGGAGCACTACAGATACGCAGTATTTT	CASTRSTTDTQYF
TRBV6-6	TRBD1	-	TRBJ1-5	TGTGCCAGCAGACGAGGACAGGGGGGCAATCAGCCCCAGCATTTT	CASRRGQGGNQPQHF
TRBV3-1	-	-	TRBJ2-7	TGTGCCAGCAGCCAACAACCTAAGAACGAGCAGTACTTC	CASSQQPKNEQYF
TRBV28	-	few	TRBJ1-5	TGTGCCAGCACCGTAAAGGGCCGGAAAGTCAATCAGCCCCAGCATTTT	CASTVKGRKVNQPQHF
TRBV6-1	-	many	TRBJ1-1	TGTGCCAGCAGTCGAGACCCCCCGGGGGTGAACACTGAAGCTTTCTTT	CASSRDPPGVNTEAFF
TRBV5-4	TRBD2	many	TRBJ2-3	TGTGCCAGCAGCCGGGCCGGGACTAGCGGCACAGATACGCAGTATTTT	CASSRAGTSGTDTQYF
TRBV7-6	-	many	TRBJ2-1	TGTGCCAGCAGTTTCGGGGGAGACAATGAGCAGTTCTTC	CASSFGGDNEQFF
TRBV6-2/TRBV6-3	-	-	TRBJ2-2	TGTGCCAGCACCGAATTCCCAGGAGGGGGGGTGAACACCGGGGAGCTGTTTTTT	CASTEFPGGGVNTGELFF
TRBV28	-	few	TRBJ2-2	TGTGCCAGCGGTGACACCGGGGAGCTGTTTTTT	CASGDTGELFF
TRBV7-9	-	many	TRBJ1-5	TGTGCCAGCAGCCCCAGCGGGCGGGACGGTCAGCCCCAGCATTTT	CASSPSGRDGQPQHF
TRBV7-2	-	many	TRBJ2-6	TGTGCCAGCAGCTTTCCAACCTCTGGGGCCAACGTCCTGACTTTC	CASSFPTSGANVLTF
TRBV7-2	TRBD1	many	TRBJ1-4	TGTGCCAGCAGCCGAAAACCGGGACAGAGTGCAACTAATGAAAAACTGTTTTTT	CASSRKPGQSATNEKLFF
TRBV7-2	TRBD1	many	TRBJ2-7	TGTGCCAGCAGCCGTCGACAGGGGAAGTCCTACGAGCAGTACTTC	CASSRRQGKSYEQYF
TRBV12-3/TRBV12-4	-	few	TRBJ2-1	TGTGCCAGCAGTCCCCACCGGGGAAGCTCCTACAATGAGCAGTTCTTC	CASSPHRGSSYNEQFF
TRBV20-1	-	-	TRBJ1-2	TGCAGTGCTAGAGTCGCCATTTATGGCTACACCTTC	CSARVAIYGYTF
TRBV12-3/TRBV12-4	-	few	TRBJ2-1	TGTGCCAGCAGTTTTGAGGAGAGAAGCAATGAGCAGTTCTTC	CASSFEERSNEQFF
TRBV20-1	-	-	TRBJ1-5	TGCAGTGCTTTACAGGGCCCCAATCAGCCCCAGCATTTT	CSALQGPNQPQHF
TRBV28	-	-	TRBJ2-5	TGTGCCAGCAGATCAACTAATCTGGAGACCCAGTACTTC	CASRSTNLETQYF
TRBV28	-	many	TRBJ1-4	TGTGCCAGCAGTGCCCCCCGGACGAATGAAAAACTGTTTTTT	CASSAPRTNEKLFF
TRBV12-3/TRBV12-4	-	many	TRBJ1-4	TGTGCCAGCAGTTTTCGCCCAGCAGAAAAACTGTTTTTT	CASSFRPAEKLFF
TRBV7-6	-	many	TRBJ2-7	TGTGCCAGCAGCCAAGGGCCCCGGGATCAGCAGTACTTC	CASSQGPRDQQYF